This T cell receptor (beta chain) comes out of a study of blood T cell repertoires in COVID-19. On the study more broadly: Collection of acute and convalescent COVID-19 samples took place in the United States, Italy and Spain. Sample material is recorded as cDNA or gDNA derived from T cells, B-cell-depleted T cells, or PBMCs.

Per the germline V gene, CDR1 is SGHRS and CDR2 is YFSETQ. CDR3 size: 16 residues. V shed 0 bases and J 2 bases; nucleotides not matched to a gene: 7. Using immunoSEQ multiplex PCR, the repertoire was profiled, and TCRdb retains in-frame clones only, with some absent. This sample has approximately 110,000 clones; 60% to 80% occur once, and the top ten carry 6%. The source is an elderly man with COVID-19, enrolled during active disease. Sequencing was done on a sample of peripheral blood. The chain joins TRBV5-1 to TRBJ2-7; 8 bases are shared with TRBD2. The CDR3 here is CASSLGSSGYPYEQYF. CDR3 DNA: TGCGCCAGCAGCTTGGGGTCTAGCGGGTACCCCTACGAGCAGTACTTC.